A selection of T cell receptor beta chains follows, all from one sample in a study of blood T cells in healthy people across ages. TCRdb re-derived calls from the 5' RACE reads in MiXCR, one entry per CDR3 protein. The sample records about 640,000 distinct CDR3 sequences, around 54% being singletons. The specimen sequenced was blood. The origin of the receptors is a man between 60 and 75 years old in good health. CDR3s include the opening cysteine and the closing phenylalanine or tryptophan. A D gene is named only where the DNA matches it firmly. A row's size may be missing; if present it is once, few, many or a size class.

TRBJ1-2 | NA | TRBV5-1 | TRBD1 | CASSSGQGEDYTF | TGCGCCAGCAGCTCCGGACAGGGGGAGGACTACACCTTC
TRBJ2-2 | NA | TRBV28 | TRBD2 | CASTLGGRNTGELFF | TGTGCCAGCACCCTGGGGGGGAGAAACACCGGGGAGCTGTTTTTT
TRBJ1-5 | NA | TRBV12-3/TRBV12-4 | NA | CASSFQIDQPQHF | TGTGCCAGCAGTTTCCAAATTGATCAGCCCCAGCATTTT
TRBJ2-3 | few | TRBV6-1 | NA | CASSEAGNTDTQYF | TGTGCCAGCAGTGAAGCGGGTAACACAGATACGCAGTATTTT
TRBJ2-5 | NA | TRBV11-2 | NA | CASSLGWYQETQYF | TGTGCCAGCAGCTTAGGGTGGTACCAAGAGACTCAGTACTTC
TRBJ2-6 | few | TRBV7-2 | TRBD1 | CASSPRTGQPGANVLTF | TGTGCCAGCAGCCCCCGGACAGGACAGCCTGGGGCCAACGTCCTGACTTTC
TRBJ2-5 | NA | TRBV10-3 | NA | CAISGRGQETQYF | TGTGCCATCAGTGGACGGGGACAAGAGACCCAGTACTTC
TRBJ1-1 | NA | TRBV20-1 | NA | CSARVGGSRGDNEAFF | TGCAGTGCTAGAGTTGGGGGTTCGCGGGGGGACAATGAAGCTTTCTTT
TRBJ2-5 | NA | TRBV6-2/TRBV6-3 | TRBD1 | CASSTYLDRDEQYF | TGTGCCAGCAGCACCTACTTAGACAGGGATGAGCAGTACTTC
TRBJ2-1 | NA | TRBV29-1 | NA | CSVAGEAHNEQFF | TGCAGCGTGGCAGGGGAAGCTCACAATGAGCAGTTCTTC
TRBJ1-1 | NA | TRBV18 | TRBD1 | CASSPTVDRGGTEAFF | TGTGCCAGCTCACCCACAGTGGACAGGGGAGGAACTGAAGCTTTCTTT
TRBJ2-5 | NA | TRBV29-1 | NA | CSVASSPQETQYF | TGCAGCGTTGCCTCCAGTCCCCAAGAGACCCAGTACTTC
TRBJ2-7 | NA | TRBV6-5 | TRBD1 | CASSPPGGTGLYEQYF | TGTGCCAGCAGCCCACCTGGTGGGACAGGGCTCTACGAGCAGTACTTC
TRBJ1-2 | NA | TRBV28 | NA | CASSWAMRDHGYTF | TGTGCCAGCAGTTGGGCCATGAGGGACCATGGCTACACCTTC
TRBJ2-1 | NA | TRBV29-1 | NA | CSVKQGYNEQFF | TGCAGCGTAAAACAGGGTTACAATGAGCAGTTCTTC
TRBJ1-1 | NA | TRBV7-2 | NA | CASSTQRDTEAFF | TGTGCCAGCAGCACCCAGCGGGACACTGAAGCTTTCTTT
TRBJ2-1 | NA | TRBV20-1 | TRBD1 | CSARDPGTGKHEQFF | TGCAGTGCTAGAGACCCCGGGACAGGGAAGCATGAGCAGTTCTTC
TRBJ2-7 | NA | TRBV27 | NA | CASSLSARYEQYF | TGTGCCAGCAGTTTATCGGCCCGGTACGAGCAGTACTTC
TRBJ1-5 | NA | TRBV28 | NA | CASSLISRVNQPQHF | TGTGCCAGCAGTTTAATCTCCAGGGTCAATCAGCCCCAGCATTTT
TRBJ2-1 | NA | TRBV6-5 | NA | CASSYSQGGPRQFF | TGTGCCAGCAGTTACTCACAGGGCGGGCCTCGTCAGTTCTTC
TRBJ1-1 | NA | TRBV6-5 | TRBD1 | CASSYTGTGDTEAFF | TGTGCCAGCAGTTACACTGGGACAGGGGACACTGAAGCTTTCTTT
TRBJ2-3 | NA | TRBV20-1 | TRBD2 | CSARGSGGGASTDTQYF | TGCAGTGCTCGTGGTAGCGGGGGGGGAGCTAGCACAGATACGCAGTATTTT
TRBJ2-7 | NA | TRBV12-3/TRBV12-4 | NA | CASSFVLPTYEQYF | TGTGCCAGCAGTTTTGTATTACCAACCTACGAGCAGTACTTC
TRBJ2-2 | NA | TRBV2 | NA | CASSPTGGGTGELFF | TGTGCCAGCAGTCCAACGGGGGGCGGCACCGGGGAGCTGTTTTTT
TRBJ2-7 | NA | TRBV12-3/TRBV12-4 | TRBD1 | CASSPRQGVTYEQYF | TGTGCCAGCAGCCCGAGACAGGGGGTTACCTACGAGCAGTACTTC
TRBJ2-1 | NA | TRBV20-1 | TRBD1 | CSADRGLYNEQFF | TGCAGTGCTGACAGGGGGCTTTACAATGAGCAGTTCTTC
TRBJ2-7 | NA | TRBV7-2 | TRBD1 | CASSGGTGGEQYF | TGTGCCAGCAGCGGTGGGACAGGGGGCGAGCAGTACTTC
TRBJ1-1 | NA | TRBV5-1 | TRBD1 | CASSAGQGAGTEAFF | TGCGCCAGCAGCGCCGGACAGGGGGCGGGCACTGAAGCTTTCTTT
TRBJ2-4 | NA | TRBV11-3 | NA | CASSLDRKLGLAKNIQYF | TGTGCCAGCAGCTTAGATCGGAAGTTGGGGTTAGCCAAAAACATTCAGTACTTC
TRBJ2-3 | NA | TRBV9 | TRBD2 | CASSVGSGGATYTQYF | TGTGCCAGCAGCGTAGGTAGCGGGGGGGCCACATATACGCAGTATTTT
TRBJ2-1 | NA | TRBV4-2 | TRBD2 | CASSPAGLGGQEQFF | TGTGCCAGCAGCCCCGCGGGACTAGGTGGGCAGGAGCAGTTCTTC
TRBJ1-2 | few | TRBV6-6 | NA | CASKDINYGYTF | TGTGCCAGCAAGGACATTAACTATGGCTACACCTTC
TRBJ2-7 | NA | TRBV7-2 | NA | CASSSLPGSNEQYF | TGTGCCAGCAGCTCCCTCCCGGGGTCAAATGAGCAGTACTTC
TRBJ2-7 | many | TRBV2 | NA | CASSEAHGFSTYEQYF | TGTGCCAGCAGTGAAGCCCACGGGTTTTCGACCTACGAGCAGTACTTC
TRBJ1-5 | once | TRBV29-1 | NA | CSVERGGNQPLHF | TGCAGCGTTGAGAGGGGGGGCAATCAGCCCCTGCATTTT
TRBJ2-3 | NA | TRBV4-1 | NA | CASRLSPLADTQYF | TGCGCCAGCAGACTATCGCCCTTGGCAGATACGCAGTATTTT
TRBJ1-2 | NA | TRBV29-1 | NA | CSVGMNTNYGYTF | TGCAGCGTTGGAATGAACACTAACTATGGCTACACCTTC
TRBJ1-6 | few | TRBV6-5 | TRBD1 | CASSRPRDRSLSPLHF | TGTGCCAGCAGTAGACCCCGGGACAGAAGCCTTTCACCCCTCCACTTT
TRBJ2-4 | NA | TRBV10-3 | NA | CAISEQDVLSVGAKNIQYF | TGTGCCATCAGTGAACAAGATGTTTTGAGTGTCGGGGCCAAAAACATTCAGTACTTC
TRBJ2-1 | NA | TRBV5-8 | TRBD2 | CASSLRTSGGNEQFF | TGTGCCAGCAGCTTGAGGACTAGCGGGGGGAATGAGCAGTTCTTC
TRBJ1-6 | NA | TRBV6-2/TRBV6-3 | NA | CASSDPQQGSPLHF | TGTGCCAGCAGCGACCCCCAACAGGGTTCACCCCTCCACTTT
TRBJ2-2 | NA | TRBV5-1 | NA | CASSLGGGARMTGELFF | TGCGCCAGCAGCTTGGGAGGCGGCGCCCGAATGACCGGGGAGCTGTTTTTT
TRBJ2-1 | many | TRBV10-3 | TRBD2 | CAISEPFGLAEYNEQFF | TGTGCCATCAGTGAGCCCTTCGGACTAGCGGAGTACAATGAGCAGTTCTTC
TRBJ2-5 | NA | TRBV20-1 | TRBD2 | CSARDRATSGGLAQETQYF | TGCAGTGCTAGAGATCGGGCTACTAGCGGGGGATTGGCCCAAGAGACCCAGTACTTC
TRBJ2-5 | NA | TRBV12-3/TRBV12-4 | NA | CASIGQGFHEQYF | TGTGCCAGCATCGGTCAGGGTTTCCATGAGCAGTACTTC
TRBJ2-3 | NA | TRBV6-1 | NA | CASSVTIPKTEAYTDTQYF | TGTGCCAGCAGTGTAACGATTCCCAAGACAGAGGCCTACACAGATACGCAGTATTTT
TRBJ2-5 | few | TRBV10-3 | TRBD2 | CAISEPLAGGLRETQYF | TGTGCCATCAGTGAGCCGCTAGCGGGGGGATTGCGTGAGACCCAGTACTTC